Included here is one T cell receptor (beta chain) sequence, with context. The antigen is not known. The CDR3 spans 16 residues. J was trimmed by 4 bases and V by 3 bases; bases with no gene match: 9. CDR1 is MNHNS, CDR2 SASEGT, per germline. The record originates from a study of shared clonotypes between healthy human individuals. Study results and caveats: A few donors had roughly 5% of their naive CD4 clonotypes in common.

In the authors' workflow: From ImmunoSEQ came sequences covering only the junction and carrying no quality scores, so filtering differed. Clones were read by immunoSEQ multiplex PCR, and TCRdb kept only the in-frame ones, dropping some. V, J and clone size derive from that table, while D and trimming were established from the DNA sequence. The repertoire holds about 2.4 million clones, with 90% to 95% as singletons. Sequenced sample: naive CD4+ T cells from PBMCs. Subset denoted: CD45RA+ positively selected. The chain has TRBV6-1 and TRBJ2-5, with 9 bases aligning to TRBD1. The sequence was collected from a man aged 18 to 30 in good health. Some clones in this sample may be carry-over from other donors' samples. CDR3 in amino acids: CASSEGQGGSGETQYF. CDR3 sequence (DNA): TGTGCCAGCAGTGAGGGACAGGGAGGGTCCGGAGAGACCCAGTACTTC.